This T cell receptor (beta chain) was identified in a study of T cell therapy after organ transplantation. TCRdb keeps only in-frame clones here, not all; method: immunoSEQ multiplex PCR. Of some 17,000 clones listed, over 75% are singletons. This CDR3 is built from 13 residues. The trim removed 6 bases at V and 2 bases at J, leaving 3 bases unmatched. The germline V gene encodes CDR1 MNHEY and CDR2 SVGAGI. The time point here: 20-29 weeks after completion of therapy. Worth noting for this clone: Its target is not known.

The TCR was taken from a human patient who had received a solid organ transplant and had CMV disease. Some T cells may arise from the graft donor. This material consisted of CD8+ T cells from blood, taken after autologous CMV-specific T cell therapy. V is TRBV6-5 and J is TRBJ1-2; 7 bases match TRBD1. The CDR3 reads CASSGQVNYGYTF. CDR3 coding DNA: TGTGCCAGCAGCGGACAGGTCAACTATGGCTACACCTTC.